This TCR beta chain comes out of a study of human thymus T cells. TCRdb's table, derived via immunoSEQ multiplex PCR, lists solely in-frame clones and lacks some. Found here are 75,000 to 90,000 clones, approximately 97% of them singletons; the top ten hold 0.025% to 0.04%. This clone came up once. Trimming took off 5 bases at V and 8 bases at J, with 10 bases between the two ends. CDR1 and CDR2 from the germline V gene are SGHDT and YYEEEE. The CDR3 has 11 amino acids. Thymic resections from corrective heart surgery supplied the tissue. The clonotype comes from a boy under two years old with a congenital heart defect but otherwise immunologically healthy. The genes are TRBV5-6 and TRBJ1-1; no clear D gene. The sequencing sample was made of thymus tissue. The CDR3 region is CASSLMGEAFF. DNA for the CDR3: TGTGCCAGCAGTCTCATGGGGGAAGCTTTCTTT.